This TCR beta chain was identified during a study of blood T cell repertoires in COVID-19. Study context: PBMCs, B-cell-depleted T cells, or T cells provided the cDNA or gDNA that made up the material.

The ends were cut back, 4 bases at V and 4 bases at J, with 10 bases in the middle. CDR1 MGHRA and CDR2 YSYEKL come from the germline V gene. The CDR3 contains 14 residues. Assay: immunoSEQ multiplex PCR; the TCRdb copy retains only in-frame clones and omits some. The repertoire holds 200,000 to 250,000 clones, with about 83% as singletons. Enrollees, about 18 to 89 years old, lived in 20 to 25 US areas. This receptor was identified in a woman aged 40 to 50 who had been exposed to COVID-19. V is TRBV4-1 and J is TRBJ2-2, with a possible D match to TRBD1 (6 bases). Sequenced input: PBMCs or T cells enriched from blood (not recorded which). DNA of the CDR3: TGCGCCAGCAGCCGCCAGGACAGCACCGGGGAGCTGTTTTTT. Translated: CASSRQDSTGELFF.